The text below deals with one TCR beta chain. As yet, its antigen is unknown. The sample belongs to a study of cytomegalovirus exposure and HLA in healthy donors. General observations from the study: Presence/absence analyses rested on an assumption that sequencing depth was roughly uniform across donors.

The CDR3 has 13 amino acids. CDR1 is SGHVS, CDR2 FQNEAQ, per germline. Trimming removed 1 base at V and 2 bases at J, with 6 bases between. With 60 Vbeta and 13 Jbeta primers, the PCR was carried out. The repertoire was sequenced with immunoSEQ multiplex PCR; TCRdb's copy has only in-frame clones and lacks some. The profile covers 100,000 to 150,000 clones, with roughly three quarters appearing a single time and approximately 1.6% taken by the ten largest. V usage is TRBV7-8 and J usage is TRBJ2-7; D possibly corresponds to TRBD2 (6 bases). The receptor was derived from a woman aged 18-29 years in good health and CMV-seronegative. Material: PBMCs. CDR3 in amino acids: CASSLGGTYEQYF. For the CDR3, the DNA is TGTGCCAGCAGCTTAGGCGGGACCTACGAGCAGTACTTC.